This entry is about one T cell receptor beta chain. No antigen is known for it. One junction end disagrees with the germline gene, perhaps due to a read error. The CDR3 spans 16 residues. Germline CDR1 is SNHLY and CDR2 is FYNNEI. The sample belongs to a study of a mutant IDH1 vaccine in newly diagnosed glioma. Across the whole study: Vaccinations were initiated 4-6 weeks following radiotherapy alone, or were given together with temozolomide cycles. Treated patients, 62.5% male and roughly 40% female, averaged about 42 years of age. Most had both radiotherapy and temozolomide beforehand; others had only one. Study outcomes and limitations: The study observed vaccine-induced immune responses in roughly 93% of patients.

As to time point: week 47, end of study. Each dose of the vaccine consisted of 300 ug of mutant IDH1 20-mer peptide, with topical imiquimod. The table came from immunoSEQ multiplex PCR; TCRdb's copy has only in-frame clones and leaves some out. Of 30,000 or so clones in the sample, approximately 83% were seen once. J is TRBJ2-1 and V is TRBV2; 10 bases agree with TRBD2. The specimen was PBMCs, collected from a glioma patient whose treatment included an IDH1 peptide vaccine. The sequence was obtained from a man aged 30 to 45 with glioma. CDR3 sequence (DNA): TGTGCCAGCAGTGAACTCGGACTAGCGGTTTACAAGAGAGTGATCTTC. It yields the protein CASSELGLAVYKRVIF.